This is a list of T cell receptor beta chains from one sample in a study of beta chain features in type 1 diabetes. TCRdb keeps only in-frame clones here, not all; method: immunoSEQ multiplex PCR. The sample has about 900,000 clones; roughly 15% are singletons. Sequencing input: naive CD4+ T cells from blood. The receptors were sampled from a woman in her late teens or twenties in good health. Each CDR3 is given with its conserved first and last residue. D genes are given only for firm matches. Not all rows give a size; the values are once, few, many and, for expanded clones, a class.

j_call: TRBJ1-5
clone_size: -
d_call: TRBD1
v_call: TRBV4-2
cdr3_nt: TGTGCCAGCAGCCGACAGGGACAGGGTGTAGCGGGTCAGCCCCAGCATTTT
cdr3_aa: CASSRQGQGVAGQPQHF

j_call: TRBJ1-3
clone_size: -
d_call: -
v_call: TRBV7-9
cdr3_nt: TGTGCCAGCAGCTCCAGGGGTACGCCTGGAAACACCATATATTTT
cdr3_aa: CASSSRGTPGNTIYF

j_call: TRBJ2-3
clone_size: few
d_call: TRBD1
v_call: TRBV15
cdr3_nt: TGTGCCACCAGCATGTCGAGCGACAGGGGGTTTTTCTCAGATACGCAGTATTTT
cdr3_aa: CATSMSSDRGFFSDTQYF

j_call: TRBJ2-1
clone_size: -
d_call: -
v_call: TRBV13
cdr3_nt: TGTGCCAGCAGCTTAATAGTAAACAATGAGCAGTTCTTC
cdr3_aa: CASSLIVNNEQFF

j_call: TRBJ2-7
clone_size: -
d_call: TRBD2
v_call: TRBV28
cdr3_nt: TGTGCCAGCAGTTCAAGGACTAGCGGGAGGGGTGTTTACGAGCAGTACTTC
cdr3_aa: CASSSRTSGRGVYEQYF

j_call: TRBJ1-4
clone_size: few
d_call: TRBD1
v_call: TRBV4-2
cdr3_nt: TGTGCCAGCAGCCAAGAAGAACAGGGGAATGAAAAACTGTTTTTT
cdr3_aa: CASSQEEQGNEKLFF

j_call: TRBJ2-6
clone_size: few
d_call: -
v_call: TRBV18
cdr3_nt: TGTGCCAGCCATAGCTCTGGGGCCAACGTCCTGACTTTC
cdr3_aa: CASHSSGANVLTF

j_call: TRBJ2-7
clone_size: few
d_call: TRBD1
v_call: TRBV7-9
cdr3_nt: TGTGCCAGCAGCTGGGACAGCTACGAGCAGTACTTC
cdr3_aa: CASSWDSYEQYF

j_call: TRBJ2-3
clone_size: -
d_call: -
v_call: TRBV6-1
cdr3_nt: TGTGCCAGCAGCTCGCTTCGGGATACGCAGTATTTT
cdr3_aa: CASSSLRDTQYF

j_call: TRBJ2-3
clone_size: -
d_call: TRBD2
v_call: TRBV7-2
cdr3_nt: TGTGCCAGCAGCAAACGGTGGGGGGGAGCCGCCACAGATACGCAGTATTTT
cdr3_aa: CASSKRWGGAATDTQYF

j_call: TRBJ1-2
clone_size: once
d_call: TRBD1
v_call: TRBV9
cdr3_nt: TGTGCCAGCAGTGGACAGGGCCTCGGCTATGGCTACACCTTC
cdr3_aa: CASSGQGLGYGYTF

j_call: TRBJ2-1
clone_size: -
d_call: TRBD2
v_call: TRBV28
cdr3_nt: TGTGCCAGCAGTTTGGGGTTAGCGGGAGAACCACTCGAGCAGTTCTTC
cdr3_aa: CASSLGLAGEPLEQFF

j_call: TRBJ2-2
clone_size: -
d_call: -
v_call: TRBV7-2
cdr3_nt: TGTGCCAGCAGCTTACTTCCCGGGGAGCTGTTTTTT
cdr3_aa: CASSLLPGELFF

j_call: TRBJ2-6
clone_size: few
d_call: TRBD2
v_call: TRBV7-3
cdr3_nt: TGTGCCAGCAGCTCGATCTCAGCGGGAGCAACTGGGGCCAACGTCCTGACTTTC
cdr3_aa: CASSSISAGATGANVLTF

j_call: TRBJ2-7
clone_size: few
d_call: TRBD2
v_call: TRBV29-1
cdr3_nt: TGCAGCGTTGTGAGCCTAGCGGGAGTGGGTGAGCAGTACTTC
cdr3_aa: CSVVSLAGVGEQYF

j_call: TRBJ1-5
clone_size: -
d_call: -
v_call: TRBV28
cdr3_nt: TGTGCCAGCAGCGTTAGCATTTATCAGCCCCAGCATTTT
cdr3_aa: CASSVSIYQPQHF

j_call: TRBJ1-2
clone_size: few
d_call: -
v_call: TRBV18
cdr3_nt: TGTGCCAGCTCACCACCGGCAGACGATGGCTACACCTTC
cdr3_aa: CASSPPADDGYTF

j_call: TRBJ2-3
clone_size: -
d_call: -
v_call: TRBV19
cdr3_nt: TGTGCCACCTCACAATGGGGAGGCACAGATACGCAGTATTTT
cdr3_aa: CATSQWGGTDTQYF

j_call: TRBJ2-5
clone_size: few
d_call: TRBD2
v_call: TRBV23-1
cdr3_nt: TGCGCCAGCAGTCAAGCAGCGGGAAACGAAGAGACCCAGTACTTC
cdr3_aa: CASSQAAGNEETQYF

j_call: TRBJ2-1
clone_size: -
d_call: -
v_call: TRBV11-1
cdr3_nt: TGTGCCAGCAGCCCAAAGACTAGTACTGATCCGGGAGAGCAGTTCTTC
cdr3_aa: CASSPKTSTDPGEQFF

j_call: TRBJ2-2
clone_size: few
d_call: TRBD1
v_call: TRBV4-3
cdr3_nt: TGCGCCAGCAGCCGCGAGGGACAGTACACCGGGGAGCTGTTTTTT
cdr3_aa: CASSREGQYTGELFF

j_call: TRBJ2-1
clone_size: few
d_call: -
v_call: TRBV7-2
cdr3_nt: TGTGCCAGCACCAAGCGATACCGGGACAACTGGCACAATGAGCAGTTCTTC
cdr3_aa: CASTKRYRDNWHNEQFF